This T cell receptor (beta chain) is drawn from a study of blood T cell repertoires in COVID-19. Study-wide context: Italy, Spain and the United States were the sources of the convalescent and acute COVID-19 samples. Sources were T cells, B-cell-depleted T cells, or PBMCs; the material itself was cDNA or gDNA.

This CDR3 spans 15 amino acids. The V end was cut by 0 bases, the J end by 0 bases, with 8 bases between. Germline V gene sequence: CDR1 MGHRA, CDR2 YSYEKL. In this sample, this clone turned up once. Per the original methods: The assay estimated nucleated cells by amplifying reference gene primers. The method was immunoSEQ multiplex PCR; TCRdb's version includes in-frame clones alone and lacks a portion of them. V, J and clone size were drawn from that table, and D and trimming were deduced from the DNA. The table includes about 73,000 clones, roughly 85% detected once. V is TRBV4-1 and J is TRBJ1-1; no firm D call. This receptor was taken from a woman aged 55 to 70 with acute or convalescent COVID-19. Sequenced material: peripheral blood. CDR3 DNA: TGCGCCAGCAGCCAAGAAGCACAGTTGAACACTGAAGCTTTCTTT. This translates into CASSQEAQLNTEAFF.